These 5 T cell receptor beta chains came from one sample sequenced in a study of OX40 agonist ivuxolimab in advanced cancers. This table comes from immunoSEQ multiplex PCR, and its TCRdb copy is limited to in-frame clones, with some not included. Counted here are some 77,000 clones, around 80% occurring once; the ten biggest clones make up roughly 0.76%. Here the sequenced sample was CD4+ or CD8+ T cells sorted from blood, taken in a trial of the OX40 agonist ivuxolimab. The receptor source for this set is an adult with an advanced solid tumor such as melanoma, head and neck, liver or kidney cancer.

V gene TRBV2 combines with J gene TRBJ1-4; the D is unclear. Germline CDR1 reads SNHLY; CDR2 reads FYNNEI. The CDR3 runs 13 residues. V was clipped by 7 bases and J by 5 bases, with 11 bases between them. CDR3 amino acids: CASNGGINEKLFF. The DNA for the CDR3 is TGTGCCAGCAACGGAGGGATAAATGAAAAACTGTTTTTT.

This clone appeared a single time. The rearrangement joins TRBV15 to TRBJ2-2; 8 nucleotides agree with TRBD1. Per the germline V gene, CDR1 is LNHNV and CDR2 is YYDKDF (reference sequence). This CDR3 is 16 amino acids long. The trim removed 3 bases at V and 5 bases at J, leaving 8 bases unmatched. In DNA, the CDR3 is TGTGCCACCAGCAGGAGGGCAGGGGGCGGGACCGGGGAGCTGTTTTTT. It encodes CATSRRAGGGTGELFF.

The sample holds a few counts of this clone. The chain links TRBV30 to TRBJ1-2, with TRBD1 matching 7 bases. Looked up from germline, CDR1 is GTSNPN and CDR2 is SVGIG (reference sequence). V shed 3 bases and J 4 bases; nucleotides not matched to a gene: 5. This CDR3 is 13 amino acids long. The CDR3 loop reads CAWREGGGYGYTF. The CDR3 nucleotides are TGTGCCTGGAGGGAAGGGGGCGGCTATGGCTACACCTTC.

The rearrangement uses TRBV7-8 and TRBJ2-5; 7 bases match TRBD1. There are 14 residues in the CDR3. V dropped 6 bases and J dropped 5; count of bases not matched to a gene: 9. From germline, CDR1 is SGHVS and CDR2 FQNEAQ. The CDR3 nucleotides read TGTGCCAGCAGTCCCTATACAGGGGCGGAGACCCAGTACTTC. Translating gives CASSPYTGAETQYF.

CDR3 nucleotide sequence: TGTGCCAGTAGTGTAAGGGGAACCCCTGAAGCTTTCTTT. It is translated as CASSVRGTPEAFF. V is TRBV19 and J is TRBJ1-1, with TRBD1 as a possible D gene (5 bases). The CDR3 contains 13 residues. The V gene's germline CDR1 is LNHDA and CDR2 SQIVND (reference sequence). The V end was cut by 5 bases, the J end by 6 bases, with 13 bases between.